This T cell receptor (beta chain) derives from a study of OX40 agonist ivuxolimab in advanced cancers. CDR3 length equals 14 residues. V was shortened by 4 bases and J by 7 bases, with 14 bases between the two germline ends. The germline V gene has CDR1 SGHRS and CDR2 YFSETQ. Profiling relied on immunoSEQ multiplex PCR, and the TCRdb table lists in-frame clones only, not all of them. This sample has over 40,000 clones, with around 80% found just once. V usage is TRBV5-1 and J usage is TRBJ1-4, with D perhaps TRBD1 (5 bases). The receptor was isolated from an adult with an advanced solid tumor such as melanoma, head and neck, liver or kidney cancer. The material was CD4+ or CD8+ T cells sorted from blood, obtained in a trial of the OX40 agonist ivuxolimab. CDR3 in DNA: TGCGCCAGCAGCGATCAGGGTTTAAGTGAAAAACTGTTTTTT. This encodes CASSDQGLSEKLFF.